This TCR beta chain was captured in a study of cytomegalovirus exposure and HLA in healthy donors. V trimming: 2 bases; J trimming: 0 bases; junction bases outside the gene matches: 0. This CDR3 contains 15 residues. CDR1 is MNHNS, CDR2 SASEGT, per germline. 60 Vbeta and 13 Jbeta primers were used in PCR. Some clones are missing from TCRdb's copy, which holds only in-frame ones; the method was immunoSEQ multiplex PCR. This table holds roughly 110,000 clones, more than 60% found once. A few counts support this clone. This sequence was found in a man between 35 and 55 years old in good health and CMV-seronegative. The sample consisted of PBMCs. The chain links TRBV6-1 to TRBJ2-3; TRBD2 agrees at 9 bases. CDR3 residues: CASSELAGSTDTQYF. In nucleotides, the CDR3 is TGTGCCAGCAGTGAACTAGCGGGGAGCACAGATACGCAGTATTTT.